Following are 30 T cell receptor beta chains from one sample sequenced in a study of blood T cells in healthy people across ages. Through a sample-barcoded 5' primer and a J-beta primer mix, a second PCR was run for roughly 6 to 11 cycles. TCRdb reprocessed the 5' RACE reads with MiXCR, giving one entry per CDR3 protein. The sample lists about 1.6 million distinct CDR3 sequences, roughly 32% occurring once. The sequenced sample consisted of blood. The receptors were gathered from a woman under 40 in good health.

The gene calls are TRBV9 and TRBJ2-1; 9 nucleotides align to TRBD2. Germline CDR1 reads SGDLS; CDR2 reads YYNGEE. This CDR3 has 15 residues. V was pared by 0 bases and J by 10 bases, with 8 bases of the junction left unmatched. CDR3 in amino acids: CASSVGGGRAHEQFF. The CDR3 region has the DNA TGTGCCAGCAGCGTAGGAGGCGGGAGGGCCCACGAGCAGTTCTTC.

The V gene is TRBV21-1, the J gene TRBJ1-1; the D call in the table, TRBD1, was not verified against the DNA. TRBV21-1 is noted as a pseudogene. This CDR3 is built from 16 residues. This chain's CDR3 is CASSKGGQRGGTEAFF. The DNA for the CDR3 is TGTGCCAGCAGCAAAGGGGGTCAACGGGGGGGCACTGAAGCTTTCTTT.

CDR3 sequence reads: CASSPGQGSGETQYF. CDR3 DNA sequence: TGTGCCAGCAGCCCCGGACAGGGTTCGGGCGAGACCCAGTACTTC. The chain recombines TRBV9 with TRBJ2-7, with 8 positions matching TRBD1. The J call may be incorrect, as the DNA end agrees better with TRBJ2-5. CDR1 and CDR2 (germline): SGDLS, YYNGEE. The CDR3 sequence is 15 residues long.

The chain combines TRBV20-1 with TRBJ1-1; D possibly corresponds to TRBD1 (5 bases). The CDR3 sequence is 14 residues long. Germline CDR1 is DFQATT and CDR2 is SNEGSKA (reference sequence). V shed 1 base and J shed 3 bases, with 12 bases lying between them. Here the CDR3 DNA reads TGCAGTGCTAGAGTGGCGGGGCTGGACACTGAAGCTTTCTTT. Protein: CSARVAGLDTEAFF.

This chain uses TRBV7-2 with TRBJ1-1, with D possibly TRBD1 on 5 matching bases. This CDR3 is 15 amino acids long. V shed 5 bases and J shed 4 bases, with 17 bases lying between them. Per germline, CDR1 SGHTA and CDR2 FQGNSA. Here the CDR3 reads CASSRRVRDFTEAFF. The CDR3 nucleotides read TGTGCCAGCAGCCGCCGGGTCAGGGACTTCACTGAAGCTTTCTTT.

The chain combines TRBV20-1 with TRBJ2-3; D call uncertain. The CDR3 sequence is 13 residues long. Per germline, CDR1 DFQATT and CDR2 SNEGSKA (reference sequence). The V and J ends lost 2 bases and 6 bases respectively, with 12 bases between them. The CDR3 DNA reads TGCAGTGCTAGACCGGGCCTCGGGGATACGCAGTATTTT. This codes for CSARPGLGDTQYF.

In DNA, the CDR3 is TGTGCCAGCAGCGAGATGTGGTCAGGGAACACTGAAGCTTTCTTT. Its translation is CASSEMWSGNTEAFF. V is TRBV9 and J is TRBJ1-1, with D unclear. V was pared by 3 bases and J by 1 base, with 13 bases between. This CDR3 has 15 residues. Germline lookup yields CDR1 SGDLS and CDR2 YYNGEE.

This sequence joins TRBV7-6 and TRBJ1-5; the D is unclear. Between the trimmed V and J ends, which lost 5 bases and 0 bases, there was a span of 8 bases. The CDR3 sequence is 14 residues long. Per the germline V gene, CDR1 is SGHVS and CDR2 is FNYEAQ. CDR3 in DNA: TGTGCCAGCAGCCGTGCGGTTAGCAATCAGCCCCAGCATTTT. It codes for CASSRAVSNQPQHF.

The chain carries TRBV24-1 and TRBJ2-3; the D is unclear. V dropped 3 bases and J dropped 6 bases, with 9 bases sitting between them. CDR1 is KGHDR and CDR2 is SFDVKD in the germline V gene. The CDR3 has 13 residues. In DNA form, the CDR3 reads TGTGCCACCAGTGATACAGTTTCGGATACGCAGTATTTT. This codes for CATSDTVSDTQYF.

This clonotype was picked up a small number of times. The chain has TRBV5-1 and TRBJ2-7; D possibly corresponds to TRBD1 (6 bases). The CDR3 is made up of 15 amino acids. From germline, CDR1 is SGHRS and CDR2 YFSETQ. Trimming took off 3 bases at V and 4 bases at J, with 17 bases between the two ends. For the CDR3, the DNA is TGCGCCAGCAGCTCGGCAGGGGCCGGTTCTTACGAGCAGTACTTC. As protein: CASSSAGAGSYEQYF.

On this clonotype itself: A much larger clonotype is one base distant, so this may be a read error. V and J are TRBV29-1 and TRBJ2-1; 9 nucleotides agree with TRBD2. The CDR3 sequence is 13 residues long. CDR1 SQVTM and CDR2 ANQGSEA come from the germline V gene. CDR3 bases: TGCGGCACATCTAGCGGGGTATACAATGAGCAGTTCTTC. Amino acids: CGTSSGVYNEQFF.

The CDR3 DNA reads TGTGCCAGCAGTTTGGCCGACAGGGGGCTAGAAGCTTTCTTT. This translates into CASSLADRGLEAFF. The chain uses TRBV12-3 or TRBV12-4 and TRBJ1-1; 10 nucleotides line up with TRBD1. V gave up 3 bases and J gave up 8 bases; unmatched junction bases: 6. This CDR3 is 14 amino acids long.

The sample holds one count of this clonotype. The chain combines TRBV29-1 with TRBJ2-2, with TRBD2 matching 8 bases. Losses at the gene ends were 7 bases for V and 0 bases for J; bases not matched to a gene: 7. Looked up from germline, CDR1 is SQVTM and CDR2 is ANQGSEA. CDR3 length equals 15 residues. The CDR3 bases are TGCAGCGCCCAGAGCGGGGGCCCGAACACCGGGGAGCTGTTTTTT. Amino acid sequence: CSAQSGGPNTGELFF.

In regard to this clonotype: A much larger clone lies a single base off, so this may be a read error. V gene TRBV29-1 combines with J gene TRBJ2-1; 7 bases match TRBD2. Trimming at V came to 7 bases and at J to 6 bases, leaving 12 bases not matched to a gene. The CDR3 spans 14 residues. CDR1 SQVTM and CDR2 ANQGSEA come from the germline V gene. CDR3 sequence: CSAPPAGDCNEQFF. CDR3 in DNA: TGCAGCGCTCCCCCGGCGGGAGACTGCAATGAGCAGTTCTTC.

This chain connects TRBV9 to TRBJ1-6; no clear D. Trimming removed 3 bases at V and 6 bases at J, with 10 bases between. The CDR3 sequence is 14 residues long. Germline loops: CDR1 SGDLS, CDR2 YYNGEE. The CDR3 bases are TGTGCCAGCAGCGGAGCTTCCGTTAATTCACCCCTCCACTTT. It yields the protein CASSGASVNSPLHF.

This chain connects TRBV11-1 to TRBJ2-1, with D tentatively TRBD1 or TRBD2 (5 bases each). CDR3 size: 14 residues. Germline CDR1 reads SGHAT; CDR2 reads FQDESV (reference sequence). With 4 bases removed from V and 8 bases from J, the gap between germline ends came to 15 bases. The CDR3, as DNA: TGTGCCAGCAGCTCCCTGCAGGGTAGCGATGAGCAGTTCTTC. Amino acid sequence: CASSSLQGSDEQFF.

V and J are TRBV4-1 and TRBJ2-1; tentatively, D is TRBD1 (5 bases). CDR1 MGHRA and CDR2 YSYEKL come from the germline V gene. The CDR3 spans 14 residues. V shed 3 bases and J shed 10 bases, with 16 bases lying between them. The CDR3 sequence is CASSHLQTVYEQFF. Written as DNA, the CDR3 is TGCGCCAGCAGCCATCTACAGACAGTCTACGAGCAGTTCTTC.

Turning to this clonotype: One end of the junction does not line up with germline, which may come from a read error. The chain uses TRBV28 and TRBJ2-1; 11 positions match TRBD2. Germline V gives CDR1 MDHEN, CDR2 SYDVKM. The CDR3 consists of 15 residues. CDR3 loop: CTSSFLAGGVNEQFF. As DNA, the CDR3 is TGTACCAGCAGTTTTTTAGCGGGAGGGGTCAATGAGCAGTTCTTC.

As concerns this clonotype: Possible read error: a much larger clone is one base away. The gene calls are TRBV20-1 and TRBJ2-5; no clear D. Germline V lookup: CDR1 DFQATT, CDR2 SNEGSKA (reference sequence). Trimming cost V 3 bases and J 11 bases, with 10 bases left between them. The CDR3 extends over 10 amino acids. The CDR3 coding sequence is TGCAGTGCTAGTGCAAATGAGCAGTACTTC. This sequence encodes CSASANEQYF.

This clonotype was counted only a few times. This rearrangement joins TRBV7-3 to TRBJ2-7, with 8 bases aligning to TRBD1. The germline V gene has CDR1 SGHTA and CDR2 FQGTGA. The CDR3 extends over 14 amino acids. V was pared by 5 bases and J by 5 bases, with 8 bases of the junction left unmatched. This chain's CDR3 is CASSPRQGSNEQYF. In DNA form, the CDR3 reads TGTGCCAGCAGCCCCCGACAGGGGTCCAACGAGCAGTACTTC.

In the case of this clonotype: The junction and the germline gene differ at one end; a read error may be behind it. This rearrangement joins TRBV5-6 to TRBJ1-5; the D is unclear. CDR1 SGHDT and CDR2 YYEEEE come from the germline V gene. The CDR3 totals 15 residues. CDR3 sequence: CASSLGPLLDQPQHF. The CDR3 DNA follows: TGTGCCAGCAGCTTGGGACCGTTGTTAGATCAGCCTCAGCATTTT. Looking up the rest from reference TRBV5-6 and TRBJ1-5 gives the full variable domain: DAGVTQSPTHLIKTRGQQVTLRCSPKSGHDTVSWYQQALGQGPQFIFQYYEEEERQRGNFPDRFSGHQFPNYSSELNVNALLLGDSALYLCASSLGPLLDQPQHFGDGTRLSIL.

This clonotype was detected a few times. This chain joins TRBV12-3 or TRBV12-4 and TRBJ2-2, with D possibly being TRBD2 (6 bases). V was shortened by 7 bases and J by 6 bases, with 15 bases between the two germline ends. This CDR3 region has 14 residues. CDR3 in DNA: TGTGCCAGCAACTCGGACGGGGGTCCCGGGGAGCTGTTTTTT. It is translated as CASNSDGGPGELFF.

This clonotype was seen many times. The CDR3 is CASTPTGPRYEQYF. For the CDR3, the DNA is TGTGCCAGCACTCCAACAGGTCCCAGGTACGAGCAGTACTTC. The chain employs TRBV6-6 and TRBJ2-7; D is possibly TRBD1 (5 bases). Between the trimmed V and J ends, which lost 7 bases and 4 bases, there was a span of 17 bases. The CDR3 extends over 14 amino acids. CDR1 and CDR2 from the germline V gene are MNHNY and SVGAGI (reference sequence).

The sample holds a few counts of this clonotype. The genes are TRBV7-9 and TRBJ2-1; 7 nucleotides align to TRBD2. The trim removed 5 bases at V and 7 bases at J, leaving 5 bases unmatched. The germline gives CDR1 SEHNR, CDR2 FQNEAQ (reference sequence). The CDR3 extends over 13 amino acids. This CDR3 reads CASSVRLANEQFF. The CDR3 DNA reads as TGTGCCAGCAGCGTCCGACTAGCAAATGAGCAGTTCTTC.

The chain recombines TRBV29-1 with TRBJ1-2, with D uncertain. CDR1 and CDR2 from the germline V gene are SQVTM and ANQGSEA. The V and J ends lost 1 base and 8 bases respectively, with 11 bases between them. CDR3 size: 12 residues. Here the CDR3 reads CSVEGVGGGYTF. For the CDR3, the DNA is TGCAGCGTTGAAGGAGTAGGTGGGGGCTACACCTTC.

V usage is TRBV11-2 and J usage is TRBJ2-5, with 9 bases aligning to TRBD1. The CDR3 totals 12 residues. From germline, CDR1 is SGHAT and CDR2 FQNNGV. V was pared by 0 bases and J by 12 bases, with 2 bases of the junction left unmatched. CDR3 amino acids: CASSLDRDREYF. The CDR3 DNA reads TGTGCCAGCAGCTTAGATCGGGACAGGGAGTACTTC. The full variable domain, rest sourced from reference TRBV11-2 and TRBJ2-5, is EAGVAQSPRYKIIEKRQSVAFWCNPISGHATLYWYQQILGQGPKLLIQFQNNGVVDDSQLPKDRFSAERLKGVDSTLKIQPAKLEDSAVYLCASSLDRDREYFGPGTRLLVL.

The chain is built from TRBV30 and TRBJ2-3; D ambiguous. Germline loops: CDR1 GTSNPN, CDR2 SVGIG (reference sequence). The CDR3 contains 12 residues. V was pared by 0 bases and J by 5 bases, with 6 bases between. The CDR3 loop is CAWSVGLDTQYF. Written as DNA, the CDR3 is TGTGCCTGGAGTGTAGGCCTAGATACGCAGTATTTT. Filled out from reference TRBV30 and TRBJ2-3, the complete variable domain reads SQTIHQWPATLVQPVGSPLSLECTVEGTSNPNLYWYRQAAGRGLQLLFYSVGIGQISSEVPQNLSASRPQDRQFILSSKKLLLSDSGFYLCAWSVGLDTQYFGPGTRLTVL.

A few counts support this clonotype. V is TRBV6-1 and J is TRBJ2-6; no reliable D call. The V gene's germline CDR1 is MNHNS and CDR2 SASEGT. This CDR3 comprises 13 residues. Between the trimmed V and J ends, which lost 8 bases and 0 bases, there was a span of 5 bases. The CDR3 bases are TGTGCCAGCCAGACCTCTGGGGCCAACGTCCTGACTTTC. Residues: CASQTSGANVLTF.

This clonotype was counted a few times. The V call is TRBV5-1, the J call TRBJ2-1; 11 bases agree with TRBD2. The CDR3 covers 17 residues. V shed 3 bases, J shed 0 bases, and the junction held 5 bases outside the gene matches. Germline V gene data show CDR1 as SGHRS and CDR2 as YFSETQ. CDR3 protein: CASSSRLAGSSYNEQFF. CDR3 DNA: TGCGCCAGCAGCTCCAGACTAGCGGGGAGCTCCTACAATGAGCAGTTCTTC.

This clonotype was counted many times. This chain connects TRBV7-9 to TRBJ2-6; no firm D call. Germline lookup yields CDR1 SEHNR and CDR2 FQNEAQ (reference sequence). The CDR3 runs 13 residues. The V end was cut by 8 bases, the J end by 0 bases, with 5 bases between. CDR3 in amino acids: CASQDSGANVLTF. CDR3 DNA: TGTGCCAGCCAGGACTCTGGGGCCAACGTCCTGACTTTC.